One and the same sample provided the 7 T cell receptor beta chains below, sequenced in a study of spatial heterogeneity in lung cancer. Sample time point: blood at routine non-recurrence follow-up after resection. Extraction of whole RNA from tumor, nontumor lung or frozen PBMC preceded unsorted sequencing. TCRdb ran MiXCR on the 5' RACE reads and lists one entry per CDR3 protein. The sample has about 50,000 distinct CDR3 sequences, 7.4% seen once. Here the sequenced sample was PBMCs, taken at follow-up. The receptor set was obtained from a female donor with early-stage non-small cell lung cancer.

Worth noting for this clonotype: This sequence may be a read error, since a much larger clone differs from it by one base. The rearrangement joins TRBV5-1 to TRBJ2-2, with 7 nucleotides matching TRBD1. The CDR3 length is 14 residues. From germline, CDR1 is SGHRS and CDR2 YFSETQ. The CDR3 is CTSSQGTVHGELFF. The CDR3 DNA sequence: TGCACCAGCAGTCAAGGGACAGTCCACGGGGAGCTGTTTTTT.

The rearrangement joins TRBV3-1 to TRBJ2-5; 11 nucleotides align to TRBD2. Per germline, CDR1 LGHDT and CDR2 YNNKEL (reference sequence). After removal of 4 bases from V and 5 bases from J, the junction contained 6 bases not matched to a gene. CDR3 length: 15 residues. CDR3 in DNA: TGTGCCAGCAGCCGACCGACTAGCGGGGAGGAGACCCAGTACTTC. Encoded protein: CASSRPTSGEETQYF.

This chain joins TRBV11-2 and TRBJ2-7; no reliable D call. The V end was cut by 3 bases, the J end by 0 bases, with 3 bases between. This CDR3 contains 12 residues. Germline V CDR1 and CDR2: SGHAT, FQNNGV. The CDR3 loop is CASSFTSYEQYF. The CDR3 DNA reads TGTGCCAGCAGCTTTACCTCCTACGAGCAGTACTTC. The full variable domain, its missing parts supplied by reference TRBV11-2 and TRBJ2-7, is EAGVAQSPRYKIIEKRQSVAFWCNPISGHATLYWYQQILGQGPKLLIQFQNNGVVDDSQLPKDRFSAERLKGVDSTLKIQPAKLEDSAVYLCASSFTSYEQYFGPGTRLTVT.

The rearrangement uses TRBV20-1 and TRBJ1-3; perhaps TRBD1 as D (5 bases). Trimming cost V 3 bases and J 0 bases, with 15 bases left between them. The CDR3 has 16 residues. Germline values: CDR1 DFQATT, CDR2 SNEGSKA (reference sequence). CDR3 sequence reads: CSARHRGRSSGNTIYF. CDR3 DNA sequence: TGCAGTGCTAGGCACCGGGGCAGAAGCTCTGGAAACACCATATATTTT.

This clonotype was recorded at least ten times. The J gene is TRBJ2-5, the V gene TRBV2, with no clear D. The V and J ends lost 3 bases and 4 bases respectively, with 6 bases between them. The V gene's germline CDR1 is SNHLY and CDR2 FYNNEI. The CDR3 loop spans 12 amino acids. CDR3: CASSEFRETQYF. In nucleotides, the CDR3 is TGTGCCAGCAGTGAGTTTCGAGAGACCCAGTACTTC.

The rearrangement joins TRBV4-1 to TRBJ1-2; the match to TRBD1 covers 9 bases. Germline V lookup: CDR1 MGHRA, CDR2 YSYEKL. After removal of 3 bases from V and 4 bases from J, the junction contained 6 bases not matched to a gene. This CDR3 region has 15 residues. CDR3 in amino acids: CASSHRGQGAYGYTF. The CDR3 nucleotides are TGCGCCAGCAGCCACCGGGGACAGGGAGCCTATGGCTACACCTTC.

Note on this clonotype: Possible read error: a much larger clone is one base away. The CDR3 sequence is CTSSLYRNTEAFF. CDR3 nucleotides: TGTACCAGCAGTTTGTACAGAAACACTGAAGCTTTCTTT. The chain joins TRBV27 to TRBJ1-1; no clear D. CDR3 size: 13 residues. CDR1 and CDR2 (germline): MNHEY, SMNVEV (reference sequence).